The source of this T cell receptor (beta chain) is a study of OX40 agonist ivuxolimab in advanced cancers. Overall study context: A mean age of around 63 years, range 23 to 79, was recorded, and roughly 80% were male. Anti-PD-1, anti-PD-L1 or anti-CTLA-4 therapy given earlier was allowed, and around 40% had some. Three patients, one with hepatocellular carcinoma and two with cutaneous melanoma, achieved partial responses.

Drawing of blood for sampling happened at baseline, at cycle 4 day 1, and at cycle 7 day 1. Germline lookup yields CDR1 MNHNY and CDR2 SVGAGI (reference sequence). V lost 10 bases, J lost 6 bases, and 5 bases stayed unmatched. The CDR3 has 12 amino acids. Libraries were prepared by immunoSEQ multiplex PCR; TCRdb keeps only in-frame clonotypes and omits some of them. The repertoire consists of under 85,000 clones, with over 65% occurring once and the leading ten covering roughly 0.74%. The chain links TRBV6-6 to TRBJ2-2; 7 nucleotides align to TRBD1. This sample comprised CD4+ or CD8+ T cells sorted from blood, obtained in a trial of the OX40 agonist ivuxolimab. The receptor's source is an adult with an advanced solid tumor such as melanoma, head and neck, liver or kidney cancer. The CDR3, as DNA: TGTGCCACCCTTCAGGGGGCCGGGGAGCTGTTTTTT. Its translation is CATLQGAGELFF.